This T cell receptor (beta chain) originates from a study of cytomegalovirus exposure and HLA in healthy donors. V dropped 5 bases and J dropped 6; count of bases not matched to a gene: 12. The CDR3 spans 15 residues. The germline V gene has CDR1 SGHTA and CDR2 FQGTGA. The PCR made use of 60 Vbeta and 13 Jbeta primers. Here immunoSEQ multiplex PCR was the method, and the copy in TCRdb shows in-frame clones only, minus some. The sample yields about 190,000 clones, approximately 78% seen once. The TCR originated in a woman younger than 30 in good health and CMV-seronegative. Sequenced: PBMCs. The rearrangement links TRBV7-3 to TRBJ2-7; 8 bases agree with TRBD2. The CDR3 loop reads CASSQCTSGLCEQYF. For the CDR3, the DNA is TGTGCCAGCAGCCAATGTACTAGCGGTCTTTGCGAGCAGTACTTC. The variable domain in full, completed from reference TRBV7-3 and TRBJ2-7, reads GAGVSQTPSNKVTEKGKYVELRCDPISGHTALYWYRQSLGQGPEFLIYFQGTGAADDSGLPNDRFFAVRPEGSVSTLKIQRTERGDSAVYLCASSQCTSGLCEQYFGPGTRLTVT.